This TCR beta chain was identified in a study of T-cell reconstitution after alpha-beta-depleted transplantation in children. Findings and limits, study-wide: Several hundred expanded graft clones reportedly supplied alpha-beta T cells about two months after transplant. Diversity and T-cell counts at one year after transplant derived mostly from new T cells. Several patients had high TCRbeta diversity at day 60; it came from surviving recipient T cells and thymic progenitors.

To note about this clonotype: Its antigen remains unidentified.

Library preparation (for TCRbeta) was performed with unique molecular identifiers. MiXCR, run by TCRdb on the PCR reads, gives a single entry per CDR3 protein. The sample lists 220,000 or so distinct CDR3 sequences, 6.5% to 10% seen once, with less than 8% in the top ten. The V end was cut by 4 bases, the J end by 4 bases, with 13 bases between. This CDR3 is 13 amino acids long. Germline loops: CDR1 DFQATT, CDR2 SNEGSKA (reference sequence). The sequencing here drew on PBMCs, mostly from graft donor cells, taken 180 days after TCRalphabeta/CD19-depleted stem cell transplant. This receptor was obtained from a male patient younger than 18 who had a stem cell transplant for acute lymphoblastic leukemia, so the T cells may come from the graft donor. This chain uses TRBV20-1 with TRBJ2-5; D perhaps matches TRBD2 (7 bases). The CDR3 DNA follows: TGCAGTGCTATGGGGGGGCCAGGAGAGACCCAGTACTTC. This codes for CSAMGGPGETQYF.